This T cell receptor (beta chain) originates from a study of PD-1 blockade in classical Hodgkin lymphoma. Study-level points and caveats: With respect to the repertoire differences, their causes, possibly disease activity or prior therapy, remain undefined.

Indicated time point: cycle 4 day 1 (C4D1), after around six weeks of nivolumab. After autologous stem cell transplantation all patients relapsed, and prior brentuximab vedotin exposure differed between cohorts. Complete response, partial response or progressive disease was each patient's best response. Germline trimming cut 6 bases from V and 8 bases from J; bases unmatched to any gene: 6. Per germline, CDR1 SNHLY and CDR2 FYNNEI. CDR3 size: 15 residues. Notes on this clone: Its specificity is not known.

TCRdb's table, derived via immunoSEQ multiplex PCR, lists solely in-frame clones and lacks some. The sample has about 92,000 clones, over 80% seen once. The clonotype comes from a human donor with classical Hodgkin lymphoma. Sequenced here: peripheral blood mononuclear cells (PBMCs), sampled before the fourth cycle of nivolumab. The chain employs TRBV2 and TRBJ2-1, with 14 bases aligning to TRBD2. This CDR3 is CASRLQGLAGDEQFF. CDR3 coding DNA: TGTGCCAGCAGGCTCCAGGGACTAGCGGGAGATGAGCAGTTCTTC.